What follows are 11 T cell receptor beta chains derived from one specimen sequenced in a study of blood T cell repertoires in COVID-19. TCRdb's table, derived via immunoSEQ multiplex PCR, lists solely in-frame clones and lacks some. The sample yields roughly 260,000 clones, about four fifths seen once. Sequenced: PBMCs or T cells enriched from blood (not recorded which). All receptors derive from a woman in her thirties or forties who had been exposed to COVID-19.

The rearrangement links TRBV3-1 (or the pseudogene TRBV3-2) to TRBJ2-5, with 7 bases matching TRBD1. The germline V gene has CDR1 LGHDT and CDR2 YNNKEL (reference sequence). After removal of 6 bases from V and 1 base from J, the junction contained 2 bases not matched to a gene. The CDR3 covers 13 residues. As DNA, the CDR3 is TGTGCCAGCAGAGGGGACAGCCAAGAGACCCAGTACTTC. It is translated as CASRGDSQETQYF.

This CDR3 reads CASSYQGQGTYNEQFF. The CDR3 region has the DNA TGTGCCAGCAGTTACCAGGGACAGGGGACCTACAATGAGCAGTTCTTC. The V call is TRBV6-5, the J call TRBJ2-1; 10 bases fit TRBD1. Germline CDR1 and CDR2: MNHEY and SVGAGI. The CDR3 has 16 residues. V was pared by 2 bases and J by 2 bases, with 3 bases of the junction left unmatched.

This chain connects TRBV12-3 or TRBV12-4 to TRBJ1-2, with a tentative D call TRBD1 (5 bases). The CDR3 is 13 residues long. The V end lost 5 bases, the J end lost 8 bases, and 15 bases lay between the germline ends. The DNA of the CDR3 is TGTGCCAGCAGTCCTCAAGGGGCGAGAGGCTACACCTTC. It translates to CASSPQGARGYTF.

The chain uses TRBV5-1 and TRBJ2-7, with 8 nucleotides matching TRBD2. The length of the CDR3 is 14 residues. The junction had 3 bases not matched to a gene; V was cut back by 1 base and J by 3 bases. Germline V gives CDR1 SGHRS, CDR2 YFSETQ. CDR3 sequence: CASSLYSGGYEQYF. CDR3 nucleotides: TGCGCCAGCAGCTTGTACAGCGGGGGCTACGAGCAGTACTTC.

The genes are TRBV7-8 and TRBJ1-5; a possible D gene is TRBD1 (6 bases). From germline, CDR1 is SGHVS and CDR2 FQNEAQ. This CDR3 has 14 residues. With 1 base removed from V and 6 bases from J, the gap between germline ends came to 10 bases. The CDR3 region has the DNA TGTGCCAGCAGCTTAGACAGGGCACGTCAGCCCCAGCATTTT. Amino acids: CASSLDRARQPQHF. Supplemented by reference TRBV7-8 and TRBJ1-5, the full variable domain reads GAGVSQSPRYKVAKRGQDVALRCDPISGHVSLFWYQQALGQGPEFLTYFQNEAQLDKSGLPSDRFFAERPEGSVSTLKIQRTQQEDSAVYLCASSLDRARQPQHFGDGTRLSIL.

The CDR3 nucleotides read TGTGCCCCCACCCCCGTCTTAGCACGGAATCAGCCCCAGCATTTT. Encoded protein: CAPTPVLARNQPQHF. The chain combines TRBV9 with TRBJ1-5; unclear D gene. Germline CDR1 SGDLS, CDR2 YYNGEE. V dropped 10 bases and J dropped 4 bases, with 21 bases sitting between them. The CDR3 runs to 15 residues.

This clone appeared once. The same CDR3 arises from other DNA sequences in this sample as well. V is TRBV10-3 and J is TRBJ2-1, with 7 bases matching TRBD2. CDR1 is ENHRY and CDR2 is SYGVKD in the germline V gene. This CDR3 is built from 15 residues. V was pared by 2 bases and J by 4 bases, with 5 bases of the junction left unmatched. The CDR3 DNA follows: TGTGCCATCAGTGAGACAACGGGGGGATACAATGAGCAGTTCTTC. This encodes CAISETTGGYNEQFF.

The V and J genes are TRBV7-9 and TRBJ1-3; D is possibly TRBD1 (6 bases). The germline CDR1 and CDR2 sequences are SEHNR and FQNEAQ (reference sequence). This CDR3 has 16 residues. Between the trimmed V and J ends, which lost 5 bases and 0 bases, there was a span of 14 bases. For the CDR3, the DNA is TGTGCCAGCAGCATGTTGCAGGGGCTCTCTGGAAACACCATATATTTT. This codes for CASSMLQGLSGNTIYF. The full variable domain, completed using reference TRBV7-9 and TRBJ1-3, is DTGVSQNPRHKITKRGQNVTFRCDPISEHNRLYWYRQTLGQGPEFLTYFQNEAQLEKSRLLSDRFSAERPKGSFSTLEIQRTEQGDSAMYLCASSMLQGLSGNTIYFGEGSWLTVV.

This clone has a single count. The chain employs TRBV11-1 and TRBJ2-7; 7 bases are shared with TRBD1. Trimming at V came to 3 bases and at J to 4 bases, leaving 9 bases not matched to a gene. This CDR3 spans 15 amino acids. In germline, CDR1 is SGHAT, CDR2 FQDESV (reference sequence). The CDR3 loop reads CASSFSAGGGYEQYF. In DNA form, the CDR3 reads TGTGCCAGCAGCTTCTCCGCAGGGGGTGGTTACGAGCAGTACTTC.

The gene calls are TRBV5-1 and TRBJ2-5; possibly TRBD1 for D (5 bases). The germline V gene encodes CDR1 SGHRS and CDR2 YFSETQ. This CDR3 has 14 amino acids. Trimming removed 0 bases from V and 4 bases from J, with 10 bases in between. The DNA for the CDR3 is TGCGCCAGCAGCTTGGGGGGCGAGATAGAGACCCAGTACTTC. Translating gives CASSLGGEIETQYF.

The chain carries TRBV28 and TRBJ1-1; D may be TRBD1 (6 bases). The CDR3 is 14 amino acids. The germline CDR1 and CDR2 sequences are MDHEN and SYDVKM. Trimming shortened V by 6 bases and J by 4 bases, and 15 bases separated the two germline ends. CDR3 DNA: TGTGCCAGCAGGCGTGGTGGGGGCCTCACTGAAGCTTTCTTT. This translates into CASRRGGGLTEAFF.